Presented here are 11 T cell receptor beta chains from one specimen sequenced in a study of blood T cell repertoires in COVID-19. Assay: immunoSEQ multiplex PCR; the TCRdb copy retains only in-frame clones and omits some. The data show 250,000 to 350,000 clones, around 89% seen once. The specimen was peripheral blood. These receptor sequences come from a man between 25 and 39 years old with acute or convalescent COVID-19.

The chain has TRBV5-4 and TRBJ2-1, with 7 nucleotides matching TRBD1. V lost 4 bases and J lost 3; bases outside the gene matches: 4. This CDR3 is 14 amino acids long. CDR1 and CDR2 from the germline V gene are SGHNT and YYREEE (reference sequence). CDR3 nucleotide sequence: TGTGCCAGCAGCACCCGACAGGGCTACAATGAGCAGTTCTTC. This sequence encodes CASSTRQGYNEQFF. Complete variable domain (other parts from reference TRBV5-4 and TRBJ2-1): ETGVTQSPTHLIKTRGQQVTLRCSSQSGHNTVSWYQQALGQGPQFIFQYYREEENGRGNFPPRFSGLQFPNYSSELNVNALELDDSALYLCASSTRQGYNEQFFGPGTRLTVL.

Written as DNA, the CDR3 is TGTGCCAGCAGCTTTGATGCGGACGAGCAGTACTTC. Translation: CASSFDADEQYF. V is TRBV5-6 and J is TRBJ2-7; D is unclear. The CDR3 has 12 residues. Trimming removed 2 bases from V and 5 bases from J, with 8 bases in between. Germline V gene lookup returns CDR1 SGHDT and CDR2 YYEEEE. Full variable domain (outside the CDR3, taken from reference TRBV5-6 and TRBJ2-7): DAGVTQSPTHLIKTRGQQVTLRCSPKSGHDTVSWYQQALGQGPQFIFQYYEEEERQRGNFPDRFSGHQFPNYSSELNVNALLLGDSALYLCASSFDADEQYFGPGTRLTVT.

This clone was seen a handful of times. The chain uses TRBV19 and TRBJ1-6, with D perhaps matching TRBD1 (5 bases). V dropped 6 bases and J dropped 6 bases, with 9 bases sitting between them. Germline CDR1 LNHDA, CDR2 SQIVND (reference sequence). The CDR3 runs 13 residues. The chain's CDR3 is CASSTDSNSPLHF. In DNA, the CDR3 is TGTGCCAGTAGCACAGACAGTAATTCACCCCTCCACTTT.

The rearrangement joins TRBV19 to TRBJ1-5, with D perhaps TRBD1 (5 bases). Germline V gene data show CDR1 as LNHDA and CDR2 as SQIVND (reference sequence). Deletions cut 4 bases from V and 6 bases from J, with 13 bases between. This CDR3 has 14 amino acids. The CDR3 loop reads CASSRIITGQPQHF. Here the CDR3 DNA reads TGTGCCAGTAGTAGAATAATTACAGGTCAGCCCCAGCATTTT.

The chain employs TRBV12-3 or TRBV12-4 and TRBJ1-5; a weak D match, TRBD1 (5 bases). The length of the CDR3 is 13 residues. The CDR3 spells CAISRDSNQPQHF. The CDR3 nucleotides read TGTGCAATAAGCAGGGATAGCAATCAGCCCCAGCATTTT.

This clone was counted a single time. The V and J genes are TRBV9 and TRBJ1-5, with D tentatively TRBD1 (5 bases). The CDR3 is 15 amino acids. Trimming stripped 0 bases from V and 3 bases from J, with 10 bases between. CDR1 and CDR2 from the germline V gene are SGDLS and YYNGEE. CDR3 sequence: CASSVGDSYNQPQHF. The CDR3 DNA reads TGTGCCAGCAGCGTAGGAGACAGTTACAATCAGCCCCAGCATTTT. Drawing the rest from reference TRBV9 and TRBJ1-5, the complete variable domain is DSGVTQTPKHLITATGQRVTLRCSPRSGDLSVYWYQQSLDQGLQFLIQYYNGEERAKGNILERFSAQQFPDLHSELNLSSLELGDSALYFCASSVGDSYNQPQHFGDGTRLSIL.

The V call is TRBV11-2, the J call TRBJ2-1; 8 nucleotides align to TRBD2. The CDR3 runs to 15 residues. Germline trimming cut 3 bases from V and 4 bases from J; bases unmatched to any gene: 5. CDR1 is SGHAT and CDR2 is FQNNGV in the germline V gene. CDR3 nucleotide sequence: TGTGCCAGCAGCTTCCAGCGGGAGCAATACAATGAGCAGTTCTTC. It yields the protein CASSFQREQYNEQFF.

In this sample, this clone turned up once. V usage is TRBV2 and J usage is TRBJ2-1; the match to TRBD2 covers 15 bases. Germline-derived CDR1 and CDR2 are SNHLY and FYNNEI. There are 18 residues in the CDR3. CDR3 amino acids: CALRVGTSGRFTYNEQFF. The CDR3 coding sequence is TGTGCTCTTAGGGTGGGGACTAGCGGGAGGTTCACCTACAATGAGCAGTTCTTC. Combining the CDR3 with reference TRBV2 and TRBJ2-1 gives the whole variable domain EPEVTQTPSHQVTQMGQEVILRCVPISNHLYFYWYRQILGQKVEFLVSFYNNEISEKSEIFDDQFSVERPDGSNFTLKIRSTKLEDSAMYFCALRVGTSGRFTYNEQFFGPGTRLTVL.

The chain recombines TRBV6-5 with TRBJ2-1; 8 bases fit TRBD2. V shed 7 bases and J 5 bases; nucleotides not matched to a gene: 4. CDR3 size: 13 residues. Germline V gene data show CDR1 as MNHEY and CDR2 as SVGAGI. CDR3 sequence reads: CASTGSGDNEQFF. CDR3 DNA: TGTGCCAGCACTGGTAGCGGGGACAATGAGCAGTTCTTC.

The CDR3, as DNA: TGTGCCAGCAGTTACTTTAAGCTGAACACTGAAGCTTTCTTT. It is translated as CASSYFKLNTEAFF. The J gene is TRBJ1-1, the V gene TRBV6-5; unclear D gene. The germline CDR1 and CDR2 sequences are MNHEY and SVGAGI. CDR3 length equals 14 residues. Trimming removed 1 base at V and 0 bases at J, with 6 bases between.

The gene calls are TRBV21-1 and TRBJ2-7; TRBD1 is the table's D call, not checked against the DNA. TRBV21-1 is shown as a pseudogene. This CDR3 has 20 amino acids. Here the CDR3 reads CASSIAYRDRDNGSSYEQYF. CDR3 coding DNA: TGTGCCAGCAGCATCGCATATCGGGACAGGGATAACGGGAGCTCCTACGAGCAGTACTTC.